This TCR beta chain was recovered during a study of cytomegalovirus exposure and HLA in healthy donors (TCRdb year 2017). The study in broad terms: An earlier analysis of under 600 of the donors reported 250 to 300 Gb of sequence data and about 100 million unique TCR beta sequences from about 179 million T cells. Roughly 300 gigabases of sequencing data and 70 million to 95 million unique TCR sequences made up an early release that covered fewer than 650 HLA-typed donors. Of the roughly 390 genotyped donors, roughly 76% were placed in the genetic ancestry cluster associated with self-reported Caucasian donors. The study aimed to test whether cataloging public T cell receptors could reveal signatures of past pathogen exposure. The T cell repertoires of around 730 subjects were profiled by immunosequencing and related to cytomegalovirus serostatus. A separate validation cohort of approximately 130 different subjects was used in addition to the approximately 670-subject first cohort. To predict cytomegalovirus infection status, the study brought together high-throughput TCR immunosequencing, statistical association of individual TCRs with disease status, and machine learning. In a later analysis, previously published TCR beta repertoires from 600 to 850 donors were re-analyzed and high-resolution HLA genotyping was added so that TCR occurrence patterns could be studied. In the later analysis, no new phenotypic data were used to find candidate immune exposures; instead, reliance was placed on TCR beta sequences and their occurrence across donors. In an earlier analysis of roughly 600 of the donors, high-throughput TCR beta sequencing was used to judge whether each TCR beta V gene segment behaved as functional or pseudogenic. Donor age, sex, ethnicity and CMV serostatus were compiled alongside the repertoire data. Genome-wide SNP genotypes for about 55% of the 666 donors were used in a later genetic analysis, which treated that subset as a discovery cohort. Every repertoire in the discovery cohort had been generated on one and the same sequencing platform. HLA typing included class I and class II loci at four-digit resolution. Typing coverage varied by locus: roughly 620-640 donors for A, B, C, DRB1 and DQB1; approximately 500 for DQA1; 606 for DPA1; under 490 for DPB1. Roughly five DR-DQ haplotypes were handled as single units for association and clustering, since linkage in the cohort was strong. Across 300 to 400 genotyped donors of the cohort, an average of roughly 200,000 unique TCR beta nucleotide sequences per donor were sequenced, and 15% to 20% of those sequences were non-productive.

V is pared back by 5 bases and J by 4 bases, with 17 bases lying between the germline termini. Reading from cysteine to phenylalanine, the CDR3 counts 15 amino acids. Only CDR3 DNA is held: 45 bases, read in frame from base 1. The CDR1 and CDR2 encoded by the germline V gene are SGHTA and FQGNSA. On the study overall, not on this receptor specifically: CMV serostatus was the only immune exposure information available for the cohort. In a later analysis, HLA-associated TCR beta chains were found to be more clonally expanded and to have lower generation probabilities than equally common non-associated chains. In a later analysis, 15,000 to 20,000 TCR beta sequences were associated with specific HLA alleles at a false discovery rate of 0.05. Presence/absence analyses assumed roughly uniform sequencing depth across donors, an assumption that may not hold. This cohort had only TCR beta chains sequenced, and the lack of alpha or paired-chain data limited which features could be detected. Because the 87-base-pair reads could not distinguish some IMGT-functional V segments, including TRBV6-2 and TRBV6-3, those segments were excluded. Because HLA typing was missing for some donors at each locus, association tests included only the typed subset. Most TCR sequences were seen in very few donors, while some public TCRs were found in many individuals. An association between a missense DCLRE1C variant and V-gene and J-gene trimming of TCR beta chains was found in a later genetic analysis and replicated in an independent cohort. Linkage disequilibrium might explain the correlated functional status among segregating V segments, but an unknown experimental factor could not be ruled out. In the study, approximately 160 TCR beta chains were listed as associated with cytomegalovirus. In a later genetic analysis, fewer N-insertions in productive TCRs were reported among donors in an Asian-associated ancestry cluster than the approximately 670-donor mean. When HLA alleles, especially DR and DQ, strongly co-occurred, attributing TCR associations to individual alleles was difficult. According to a later analysis, most CMV-associated TCR beta chains appeared to be HLA-restricted, and the HLA associations seemed to be driven largely by CMV exposure. The sequencing pipeline was judged likely to have produced a cluster of highly shared sequence variants as a technical artifact. In vitro tests confirmed that a few of the cytomegalovirus-associated TCR beta chains recognize cytomegalovirus antigens. According to a later analysis, TCR association rates differed among HLA loci, with DRB1 alleles showing the most associated TCRs and HLA-C alleles showing the fewest. The authors suggested that the approach could potentially be generalized to other disease states and immunological phenotypes. Cytomegalovirus status was reported to be diagnosed by the classifier with high specificity and sensitivity in both the original and validation cohorts. Several of the top co-occurrence clusters appeared to be linked to parvovirus B19, influenza, CMV and Epstein-Barr virus, according to a later analysis. Because counts were too low, about 15 rarely observed V segments, including chromosome 9 orphons, were left out of the earlier analysis of 587 of the donors. An earlier analysis of around 540 of the donors showed that most TCR beta V segments appeared in productive rearrangements either about 87% or about 30% of the time, which broadly matched IMGT annotations. A further reported finding was that TCR beta sequences accurately predicted the HLA-A and HLA-B alleles for most subjects in the first cohort.

The cohort comprised 670 or so healthy bone marrow donors. At the time of sampling, all cohort members were nominally healthy, though unrecorded immune exposures were likely present. The donor was CMV seronegative and was included in the group of hundreds of seronegative cohort members. A peripheral blood sample was provided by each donor, and peripheral blood mononuclear cells were used for TCR beta sequencing. The Qiagen DNeasy Blood Extraction Kit was used to extract genomic DNA from the blood cell samples. In regard to this clone: Its specific antigen is unknown. No much larger clonotype is one base removed from it; base qualities were not supplied.

The method was the immunoSEQ multiplex PCR assay. For the multiplex PCR, a mixture combining 60 forward primers for TCR Vbeta segments and 13 reverse primers for TCR Jbeta segments was used. Amplification of the CDR3 region of rearranged TCR beta genes was performed with a multiplex PCR assay on genomic DNA. The Illumina HiSeq System was used to sequence the amplified TCR beta libraries as 87-base-pair reads. Per the source publication's procedure: A later analysis tallied 75 million to 95 million unique TCR beta chains across the 660 or so repertoires, and some 10 million of those chains were shared by two or more donors. Raw reads were error-corrected and collapsed into unique sequences by a nearest-neighbor algorithm in which closely related sequences were merged to remove PCR and sequencing errors. CDR3 sequences were aligned to IMGT reference sequences to assign V, D and J gene segments. Each retained sequence needed at least a six-nucleotide match to both a V gene segment and a J gene segment. A rearrangement counted as productive if the CDR3 had no stop codons and remained in frame with V and J, and every other rearrangement counted as non-productive. Following IMGT convention, CDR3 was defined as the stretch from the second conserved V-encoded cysteine to the conserved J-encoded phenylalanine. Sequences without an unambiguous match to a single V gene segment were excluded from the earlier analysis of about 630 of the donors. In an earlier analysis of approximately 590 of the donors, V segments were called functional above 56.7% productive rearrangements and were called segregating when the between-donor standard deviation exceeded 5%. A statistical classification framework was built for diagnosing cytomegalovirus status from the catalog of TCR beta chain sequences. V and J gene assignment, in a later analysis, came from comparing TCR nucleotide sequences with IMGT/GENE-DB human TR gene sequences. In a later analysis, CDR3 sequences and most-parsimonious VDJ recombination scenarios were assigned using the TCRdist pipeline. In a later analysis, each TCR beta chain was defined by its CDR3 amino acid sequence together with its V-gene family, and reads without a unique V-gene family were excluded. A later analysis removed 592 highly shared, low-generation-probability nucleotide sequences to deal with suspected cross-contamination and a sequencing artifact. A later analysis calculated a clonal expansion index for each public chain from normalized within-repertoire ranks of inferred template counts. Generation probabilities in a later analysis came from a VDJ recombination model fitted to out-of-frame rearrangements, and those results were checked against IGoR. Hypergeometric tests were used in a later analysis to score TCR-TCR, TCR-HLA and TCR-CMV co-occurrence, with a repertoire-size bias correction applied to the TCR pairs. In a later analysis, false discovery rates were estimated by permuting HLA or CMV assignments 20 times. In a later analysis, co-occurring TCRs were grouped using DBSCAN, and TCRdist sequence similarity was added for clustering within HLA-allele-positive subsets. Co-occurrence clustering excluded repertoires with fewer than 30,000 or more than 120,000 public chains, plus five with anomalous nucleotide sharing. This is the immuneACCESS table as TCRdb keeps it, with only in-frame sequences that have V and J called. A part of the clones is gone; compared with another copy, unresolved V genes explain less than half, and the rest is unexplained. V and J calls and clone size are those listed in that table; D and trimming were worked out from the DNA. This sample lists about 180,000 clones; about 80% were detected once. The ten top clones hold about 0.5% of the sample.

Material for sequencing was PBMCs. The V and J genes are TRBV7-2 and TRBJ1-2; a tentative D call is TRBD1 (6 bases match). This TCR came from a woman in her forties or fifties in good health and CMV-seronegative. The DNA sequence follows: TGTGCCAGCAGCCCCTCCACAGGGTGGTCCTATGGCTACACCTTC. Its protein product is CASSPSTGWSYGYTF.